This T cell receptor beta chain appears in the sequencing data of a study of cytomegalovirus exposure and HLA in healthy donors. Points on this clone: The antigen remains undetermined.

The PCR was carried out with 60 Vbeta primers and 13 Jbeta primers. The data were produced by immunoSEQ multiplex PCR, yet TCRdb's version contains in-frame clones alone and is incomplete. The table includes a few hundred thousand clones, 70% to 80% detected once. The germline CDR1 and CDR2 sequences are KGHSH and LQKENI. This CDR3 has 14 amino acids. Trimming pared 6 bases from V and 3 bases from J, leaving 14 bases between. Points from the study as a whole: As confirmed in vitro, a few CMV-associated chains were specific for CMV antigens. There were reportedly fewer N-insertions in an Asian-associated ancestry cluster than the approximately 700-donor mean, in a later analysis. The study put under 200 TCR beta chains on its list as cytomegalovirus-associated. Evidence from a later analysis indicated that most CMV-associated TCR beta chains looked HLA-restricted.

Material: PBMCs. This clonotype originated in a woman under 40 in good health and CMV-seronegative. The rearrangement joins TRBV18 to TRBJ1-1; maybe TRBD1 (6 bases). CDR3 nucleotides: TGTGCCAGCTCCCAGAAGGGGGTGGACACTGAAGCTTTCTTT. Translation: CASSQKGVDTEAFF. Variable domain in full (rest from reference TRBV18 and TRBJ1-1): NAGVMQNPRHLVRRRGQEARLRCSPMKGHSHVYWYRQLPEEGLKFMVYLQKENIIDESGMPKERFSAEFPKEGPSILRIQQVVRGDSAAYFCASSQKGVDTEAFFGQGTRLTVV.